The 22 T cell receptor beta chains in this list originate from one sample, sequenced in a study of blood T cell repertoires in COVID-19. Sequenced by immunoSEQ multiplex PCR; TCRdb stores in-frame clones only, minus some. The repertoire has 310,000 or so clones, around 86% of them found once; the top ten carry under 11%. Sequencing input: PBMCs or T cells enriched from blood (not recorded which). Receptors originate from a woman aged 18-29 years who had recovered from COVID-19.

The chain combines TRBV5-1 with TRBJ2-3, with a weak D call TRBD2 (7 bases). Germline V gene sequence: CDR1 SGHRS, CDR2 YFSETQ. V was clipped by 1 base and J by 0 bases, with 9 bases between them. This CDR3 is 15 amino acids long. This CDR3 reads CASSLRGGSTDTQYF. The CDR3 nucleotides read TGCGCCAGCAGCTTGAGGGGGGGCAGCACAGATACGCAGTATTTT.

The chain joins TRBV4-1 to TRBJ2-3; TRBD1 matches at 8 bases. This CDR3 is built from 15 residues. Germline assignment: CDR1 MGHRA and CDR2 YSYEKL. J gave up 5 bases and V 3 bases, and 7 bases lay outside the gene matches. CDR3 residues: CASSQTGARGDTQYF. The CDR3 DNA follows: TGCGCCAGCAGCCAGACAGGGGCCCGTGGAGATACGCAGTATTTT.

For the CDR3, the DNA is TGTGCCAGCAGCCGTGACAGGGACAACTATGGCTACACCTTC. Translated: CASSRDRDNYGYTF. J is TRBJ1-2 and V is TRBV11-2, with TRBD1 matching 7 bases. V shed 5 bases and J 2 bases; nucleotides not matched to a gene: 5. This CDR3 contains 14 residues. CDR1 SGHAT and CDR2 FQNNGV come from the germline V gene.

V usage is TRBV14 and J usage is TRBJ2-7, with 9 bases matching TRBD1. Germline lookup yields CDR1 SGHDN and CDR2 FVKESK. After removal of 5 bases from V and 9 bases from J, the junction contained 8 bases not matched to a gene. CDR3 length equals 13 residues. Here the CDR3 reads CASSGTGLLGQYF. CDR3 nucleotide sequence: TGTGCCAGCAGCGGGACAGGGCTGCTGGGGCAGTACTTC.

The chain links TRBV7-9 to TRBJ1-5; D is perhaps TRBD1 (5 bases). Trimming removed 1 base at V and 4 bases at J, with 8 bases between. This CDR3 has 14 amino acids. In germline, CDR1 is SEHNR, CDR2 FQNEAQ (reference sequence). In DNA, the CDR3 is TGTGCCAGCAGCTTAGAAGGGACTAATCAGCCCCAGCATTTT. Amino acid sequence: CASSLEGTNQPQHF.

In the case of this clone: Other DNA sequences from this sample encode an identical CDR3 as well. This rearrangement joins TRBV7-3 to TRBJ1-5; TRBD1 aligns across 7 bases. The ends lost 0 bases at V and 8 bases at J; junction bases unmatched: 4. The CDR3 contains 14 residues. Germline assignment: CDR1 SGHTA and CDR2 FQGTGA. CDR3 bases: TGTGCCAGCAGCTTAACAGGGGGCGATGAGCCCCAGCATTTT. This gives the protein CASSLTGGDEPQHF.

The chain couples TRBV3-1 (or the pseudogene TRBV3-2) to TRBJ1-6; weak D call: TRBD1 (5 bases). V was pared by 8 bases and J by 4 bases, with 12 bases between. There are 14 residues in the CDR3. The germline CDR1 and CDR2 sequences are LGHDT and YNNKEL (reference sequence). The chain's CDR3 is CASGTGLYNSPLHF. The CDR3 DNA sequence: TGTGCCAGCGGGACGGGACTTTATAATTCACCCCTCCACTTT.

DNA of the CDR3: TGTGCCAGCAGCTCGTCCCAGGGGTTCAATGAGCAGTTCTTC. It translates to CASSSSQGFNEQFF. The chain has TRBV13 and TRBJ2-1, with D tentatively TRBD1 (6 bases). The V gene lost 4 bases and the J gene lost 6 bases, with 13 bases spanning the gap. Germline lookup yields CDR1 PRHDT and CDR2 FYEKMQ (reference sequence). This CDR3 is built from 14 residues.

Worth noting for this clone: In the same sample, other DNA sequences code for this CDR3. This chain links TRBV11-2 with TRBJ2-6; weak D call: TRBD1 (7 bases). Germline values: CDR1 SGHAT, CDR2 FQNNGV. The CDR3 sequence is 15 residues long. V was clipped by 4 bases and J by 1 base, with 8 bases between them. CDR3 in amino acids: CASSSGGSGANVLTF. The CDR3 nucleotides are TGTGCCAGCAGCTCAGGGGGGTCTGGGGCCAACGTCCTGACTTTC.

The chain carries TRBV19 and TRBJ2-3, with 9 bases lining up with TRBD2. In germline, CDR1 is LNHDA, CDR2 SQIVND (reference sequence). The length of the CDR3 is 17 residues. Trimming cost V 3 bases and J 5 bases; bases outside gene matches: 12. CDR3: CASSIGPSSGGKDTQYF. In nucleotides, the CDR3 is TGTGCCAGTAGTATTGGGCCCTCGAGCGGGGGGAAAGATACGCAGTATTTT.

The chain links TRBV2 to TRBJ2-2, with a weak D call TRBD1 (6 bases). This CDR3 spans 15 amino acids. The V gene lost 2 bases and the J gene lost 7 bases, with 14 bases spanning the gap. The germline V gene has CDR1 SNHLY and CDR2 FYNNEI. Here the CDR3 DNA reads TGTGCCAGCAGTGAAAGAGGGGGTGGTAGCGGGGAGCTGTTTTTT. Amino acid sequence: CASSERGGGSGELFF.

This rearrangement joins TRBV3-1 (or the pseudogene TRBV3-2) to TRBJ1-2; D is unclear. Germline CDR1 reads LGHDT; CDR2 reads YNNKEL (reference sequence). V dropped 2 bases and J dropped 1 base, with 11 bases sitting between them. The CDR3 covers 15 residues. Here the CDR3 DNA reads TGTGCCAGCAGCCAAATGTTGGCGGGTAACTATGGCTACACCTTC. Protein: CASSQMLAGNYGYTF.

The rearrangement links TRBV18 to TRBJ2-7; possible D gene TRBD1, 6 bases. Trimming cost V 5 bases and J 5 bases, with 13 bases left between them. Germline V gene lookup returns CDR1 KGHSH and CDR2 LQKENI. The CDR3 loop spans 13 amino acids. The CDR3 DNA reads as TGTGCCAGCTCAAACAGGGATCCAGACGAGCAGTACTTC. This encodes CASSNRDPDEQYF.

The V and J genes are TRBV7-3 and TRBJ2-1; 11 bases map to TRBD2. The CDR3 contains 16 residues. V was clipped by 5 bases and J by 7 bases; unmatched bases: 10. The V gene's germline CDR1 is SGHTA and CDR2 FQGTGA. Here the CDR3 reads CASSDSIAGGLNEQFF. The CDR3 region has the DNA TGTGCCAGCAGCGATTCGATAGCGGGGGGGCTTAATGAGCAGTTCTTC.

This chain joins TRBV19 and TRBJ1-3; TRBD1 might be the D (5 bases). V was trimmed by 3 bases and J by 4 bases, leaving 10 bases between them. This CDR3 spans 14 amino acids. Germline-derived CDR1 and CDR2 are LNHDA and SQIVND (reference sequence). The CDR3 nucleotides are TGTGCCAGTAGTATCAGGGTAACGGGAAACACCATATATTTT. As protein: CASSIRVTGNTIYF.

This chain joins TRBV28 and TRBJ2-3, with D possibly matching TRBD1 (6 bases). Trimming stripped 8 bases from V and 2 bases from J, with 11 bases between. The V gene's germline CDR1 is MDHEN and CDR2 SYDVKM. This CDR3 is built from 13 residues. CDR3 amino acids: CASFGQNTDTQYF. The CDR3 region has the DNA TGTGCCAGCTTCGGACAGAACACAGATACGCAGTATTTT.

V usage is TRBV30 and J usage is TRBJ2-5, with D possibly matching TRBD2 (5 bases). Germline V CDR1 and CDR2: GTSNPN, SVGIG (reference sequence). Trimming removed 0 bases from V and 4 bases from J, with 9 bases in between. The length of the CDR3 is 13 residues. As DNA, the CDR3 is TGTGCCTGGAGTGTGGGAGTAAGAGAGACCCAGTACTTC. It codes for CAWSVGVRETQYF.

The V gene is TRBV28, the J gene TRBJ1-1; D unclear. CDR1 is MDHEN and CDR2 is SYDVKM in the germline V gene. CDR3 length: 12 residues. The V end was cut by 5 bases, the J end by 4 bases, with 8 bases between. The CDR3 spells CASSKSFTEAFF. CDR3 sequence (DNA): TGTGCCAGCAGTAAATCGTTCACTGAAGCTTTCTTT. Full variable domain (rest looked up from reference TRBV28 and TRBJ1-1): DVKVTQSSRYLVKRTGEKVFLECVQDMDHENMFWYRQDPGLGLRLIYFSYDVKMKEKGDIPEGYSVSREKKERFSLILESASTNQTSMYLCASSKSFTEAFFGQGTRLTVV.

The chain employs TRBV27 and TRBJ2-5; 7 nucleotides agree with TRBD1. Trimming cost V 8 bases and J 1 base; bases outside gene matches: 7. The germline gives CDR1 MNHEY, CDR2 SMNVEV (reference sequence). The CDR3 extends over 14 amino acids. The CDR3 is CASCSRQGQETQYF. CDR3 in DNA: TGTGCCAGCTGTTCGAGACAGGGCCAAGAGACCCAGTACTTC.

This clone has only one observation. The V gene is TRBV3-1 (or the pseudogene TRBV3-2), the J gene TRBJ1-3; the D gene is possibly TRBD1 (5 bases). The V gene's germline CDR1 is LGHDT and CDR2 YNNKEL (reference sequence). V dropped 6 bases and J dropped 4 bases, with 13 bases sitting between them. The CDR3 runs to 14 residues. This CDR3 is CASSIGTIGNTIYF. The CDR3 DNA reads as TGTGCCAGCAGTATCGGGACTATAGGAAACACCATATATTTT.

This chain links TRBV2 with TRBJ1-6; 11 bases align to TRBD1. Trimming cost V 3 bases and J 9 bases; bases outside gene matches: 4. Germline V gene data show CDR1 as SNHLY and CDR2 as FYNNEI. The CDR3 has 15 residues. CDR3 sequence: CASSDRTGGFSPLHF. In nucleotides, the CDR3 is TGTGCCAGCAGTGATAGGACAGGGGGCTTTTCACCCCTCCACTTT.

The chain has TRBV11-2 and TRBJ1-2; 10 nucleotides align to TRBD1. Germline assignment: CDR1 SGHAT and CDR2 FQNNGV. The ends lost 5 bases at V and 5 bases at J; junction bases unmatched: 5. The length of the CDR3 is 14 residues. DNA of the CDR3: TGTGCCAGCAGCGGCGGGACAGGGGATTATGGCTACACCTTC. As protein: CASSGGTGDYGYTF.